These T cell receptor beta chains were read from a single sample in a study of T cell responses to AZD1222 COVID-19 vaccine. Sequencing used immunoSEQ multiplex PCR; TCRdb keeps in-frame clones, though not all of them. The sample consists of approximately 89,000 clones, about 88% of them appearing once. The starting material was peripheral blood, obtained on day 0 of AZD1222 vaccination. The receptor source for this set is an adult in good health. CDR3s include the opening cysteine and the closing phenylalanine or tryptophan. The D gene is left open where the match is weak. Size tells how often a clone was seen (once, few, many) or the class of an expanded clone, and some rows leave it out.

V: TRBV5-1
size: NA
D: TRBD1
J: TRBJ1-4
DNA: TGCGCCAGCAGCCCTAGACAGGGGGGCTATACTCCGAATGAAAAACTGTTTTTT
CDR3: CASSPRQGGYTPNEKLFF

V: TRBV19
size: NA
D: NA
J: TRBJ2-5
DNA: TGTGCCAGTAGGGTTACTGGCCAGGAGACCCAGTACTTC
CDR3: CASRVTGQETQYF

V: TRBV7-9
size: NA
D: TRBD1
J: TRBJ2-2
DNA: TGTGCCAGCAGCCCCCGGACAGGGGTGCCCGGGGAGCTGTTTTTT
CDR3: CASSPRTGVPGELFF

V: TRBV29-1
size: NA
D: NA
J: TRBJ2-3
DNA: TGCAGCGTTGTAGGACCGACTAGCACAGATACGCAGTATTTT
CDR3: CSVVGPTSTDTQYF

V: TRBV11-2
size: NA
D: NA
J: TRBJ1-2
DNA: TGTGCCAGCAGTCGAGAGGAGGGACACTATGGCTACACCTTC
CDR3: CASSREEGHYGYTF

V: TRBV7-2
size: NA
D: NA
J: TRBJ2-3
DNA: TGTGCCAGCAGCTTAAGACCCACTAGCACAGATACGCAGTATTTT
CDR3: CASSLRPTSTDTQYF

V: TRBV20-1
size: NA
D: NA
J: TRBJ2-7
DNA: TGCAGTGCTAGTCCCCAGGGACAAGAGTACGAGCAGTACTTC
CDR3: CSASPQGQEYEQYF

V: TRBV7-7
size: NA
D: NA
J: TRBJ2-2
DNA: TGTGCTAGCAGCCAGGGGGGGATGGTCTCCGGGGAGCTGTTTTTT
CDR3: CASSQGGMVSGELFF

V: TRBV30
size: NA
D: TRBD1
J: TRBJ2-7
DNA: TGTGCCTGGAACCGAGACAGGGTCCTGTCTGTCTACGAGCAGTACTTC
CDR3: CAWNRDRVLSVYEQYF

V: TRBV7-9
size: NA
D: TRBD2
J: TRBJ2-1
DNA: TGTGCCAGCAGCCCGCGGGGGGGCTCCTACAATGAGCAGTTCTTC
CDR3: CASSPRGGSYNEQFF

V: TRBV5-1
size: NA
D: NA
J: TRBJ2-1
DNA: TGCGCCAGCAGCCTGGACAGACTTAAACCGCAGTTCTTC
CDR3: CASSLDRLKPQFF

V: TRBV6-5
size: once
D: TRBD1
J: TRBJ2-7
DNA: TGTGCCAGCAGTTACTCGCCCCGACAGGGCTACGAGCAGTACTTC
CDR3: CASSYSPRQGYEQYF

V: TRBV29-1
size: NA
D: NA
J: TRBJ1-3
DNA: TGCAGCGTTGGCAGCTCTGGAAACACCATATATTTT
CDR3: CSVGSSGNTIYF

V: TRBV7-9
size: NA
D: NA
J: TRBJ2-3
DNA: TGTGCCAGCAGCTTATCTGTGGCGGGCGACAGCACAGATACGCAGTATTTT
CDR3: CASSLSVAGDSTDTQYF

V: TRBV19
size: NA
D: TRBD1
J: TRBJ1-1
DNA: TGTGCCAGTAGTTCTAACTCACAGGGGGTAACTGAAGCTTTCTTT
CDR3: CASSSNSQGVTEAFF

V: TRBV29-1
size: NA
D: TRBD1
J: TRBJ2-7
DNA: TGCAGCGTTTGTTTCGGACAGGGGGCGGACGAGCAGTACTTC
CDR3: CSVCFGQGADEQYF

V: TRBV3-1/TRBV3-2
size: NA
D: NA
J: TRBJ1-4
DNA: TGTGCCAGCAGCCAAGTGTCCGGGGCTCCGGGGGAAAAACTGTTTTTT
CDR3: CASSQVSGAPGEKLFF

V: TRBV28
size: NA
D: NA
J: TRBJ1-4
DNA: TGTGCCAGCAGCGAACAGGGTGTTAATGAAAAACTGTTTTTT
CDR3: CASSEQGVNEKLFF

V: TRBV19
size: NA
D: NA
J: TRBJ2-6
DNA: TGTGCCACAACACAGGTTCAATCTGGGGCCAACGTCCTGACTTTC
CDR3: CATTQVQSGANVLTF

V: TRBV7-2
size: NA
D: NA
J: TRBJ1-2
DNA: TGTGCCAGCAGCTTAGGGGGCGGGAGCTATGGCTACACCTTC
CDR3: CASSLGGGSYGYTF

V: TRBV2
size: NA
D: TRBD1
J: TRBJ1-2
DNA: TGTGCCAGCAGGGAGGCCGGGACAGGGGGCTACACCTTC
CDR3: CASREAGTGGYTF

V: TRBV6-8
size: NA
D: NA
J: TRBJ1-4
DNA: TGTGCCAGCACCCCCCCGTGGCAGGATGAAAAACTGTTTTTT
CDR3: CASTPPWQDEKLFF

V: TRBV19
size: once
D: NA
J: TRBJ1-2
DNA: TGTGCCAGTAGTAACCCCGGGTCCGACTATGGCTACACCTTC
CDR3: CASSNPGSDYGYTF

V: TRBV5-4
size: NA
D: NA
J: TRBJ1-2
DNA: TGTGCCAGCAGCCCAAGGACAGTTCAGAACTATGGCTACACCTTC
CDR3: CASSPRTVQNYGYTF

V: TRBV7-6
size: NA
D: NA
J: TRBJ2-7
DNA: TGTGCCAGCAGCTTAGGGGCAGGGCCATCTGACGAGCAGTACTTC
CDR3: CASSLGAGPSDEQYF

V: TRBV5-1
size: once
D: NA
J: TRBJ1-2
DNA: TGCGCCAGCAGTACCACAGGTTCTGGTTGGGGCTACACCTTC
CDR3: CASSTTGSGWGYTF

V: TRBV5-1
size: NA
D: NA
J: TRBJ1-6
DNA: TGCGCCAGCAGCTTGCTCCAGGTTAAGAATAATTCACCCCTCCACTTT
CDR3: CASSLLQVKNNSPLHF

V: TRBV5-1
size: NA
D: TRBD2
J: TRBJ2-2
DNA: TGCGCCAGCAGCTTGGCACTAGCGACGAACACCGGGGAGCTGTTTTTT
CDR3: CASSLALATNTGELFF

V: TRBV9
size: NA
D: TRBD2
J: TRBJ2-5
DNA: TGTGCCAGCAGCCCAGGGACTAGCGGGGTACAAGAGACCCAGTACTTC
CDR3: CASSPGTSGVQETQYF

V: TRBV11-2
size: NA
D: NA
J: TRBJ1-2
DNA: TGTGCCAGCAGCTCTTTAGGGGAATATGGCTACACCTTC
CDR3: CASSSLGEYGYTF

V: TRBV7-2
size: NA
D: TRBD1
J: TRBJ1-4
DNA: TGTGCCAGCAGCACCCCGACAGGGGGCAATGAAAAACTGTTTTTT
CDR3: CASSTPTGGNEKLFF

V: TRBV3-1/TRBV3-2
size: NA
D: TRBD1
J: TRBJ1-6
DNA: TGTGCCAGCAGCCTAGGACAGGGGCTCAATTCACCCCTCCACTTT
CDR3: CASSLGQGLNSPLHF

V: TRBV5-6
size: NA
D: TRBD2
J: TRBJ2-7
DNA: TGTGCCAGCAGCTCAAGACTAGCGGGGACCTCCTACGAGCAGTACTTC
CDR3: CASSSRLAGTSYEQYF

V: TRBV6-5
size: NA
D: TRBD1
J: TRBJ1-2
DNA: TGTGCCAGCAGATCGACAGGGGGCGGCTATGGCTACACCTTC
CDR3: CASRSTGGGYGYTF

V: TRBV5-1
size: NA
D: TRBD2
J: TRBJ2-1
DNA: TGCGCCAGCAGCTTGACGCTAGCGGGGGGCCGCGATGAGCAGTTCTTC
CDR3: CASSLTLAGGRDEQFF

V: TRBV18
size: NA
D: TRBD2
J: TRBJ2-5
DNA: TGTGCCAGCTCACCACCGAGCGGGGGGGCGGAGACCCAGTACTTC
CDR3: CASSPPSGGAETQYF

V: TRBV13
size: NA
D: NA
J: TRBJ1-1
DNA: TGTGCCAGCAGCTTATATGGGCAGGGAGACACTGAAGCTTTCTTT
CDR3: CASSLYGQGDTEAFF

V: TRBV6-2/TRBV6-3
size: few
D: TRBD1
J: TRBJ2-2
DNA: TGTGCCAGCAGCCCCGGACAGGCGAACCTGAACACCGGGGAGCTGTTTTTT
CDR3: CASSPGQANLNTGELFF

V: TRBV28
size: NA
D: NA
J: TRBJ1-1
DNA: TGTGCCAGCAGTTACGCGACAGGAACCATCACTGAAGCTTTCTTT
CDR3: CASSYATGTITEAFF

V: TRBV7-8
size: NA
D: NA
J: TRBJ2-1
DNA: TGTGCCAGCAGCTTAGCGGAAGGAACTCCATTTGAGCAGTTCTTC
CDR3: CASSLAEGTPFEQFF

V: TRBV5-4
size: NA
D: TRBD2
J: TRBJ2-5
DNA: TGTGCCAGCAGCCCTTGGACTAGCGGGGAGCGGGAGACCCAGTACTTC
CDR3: CASSPWTSGERETQYF